This T cell receptor (beta chain) comes out of a study of cytomegalovirus exposure and HLA in healthy donors. Regarding the study as a whole: The majority of CMV-associated TCR beta chains were reported as apparently HLA-restricted in a later analysis.

Both 60 Vbeta primers and 13 Jbeta primers went into the PCR. TCRdb keeps only in-frame clones here, not all; method: immunoSEQ multiplex PCR. The repertoire holds 140,000 to 150,000 clones, with around three quarters as singletons. On this clone: The antigen remains unidentified.

The germline V gene encodes CDR1 MNHEY and CDR2 SVGAGI. This CDR3 has 15 residues. J was trimmed by 7 bases and V by 0 bases; bases with no gene match: 3. The sample was PBMCs. The clonotype was recovered from a man between 35 and 55 years old in good health and CMV-seropositive. This chain connects TRBV6-5 to TRBJ2-1; 10 bases are a match to TRBD2. The chain's CDR3 is CASSYSLAGVNEQFF. CDR3 nucleotides: TGTGCCAGCAGTTACTCTCTAGCGGGGGTTAATGAGCAGTTCTTC.